This TCR beta chain was found in a study of neoadjuvant nivolumab and ipilimumab in lung cancer. The assay was immunoSEQ multiplex PCR, and TCRdb's table has in-frame clones only and misses some. Of about 27,000 clones listed, about 78% are singletons. The CDR3 sequence is 13 residues long. Germline V CDR1 and CDR2: GTSNPN, SVGIG (reference sequence). V lost 4 bases and J lost 2, with 11 bases in between. The chain links TRBV30 to TRBJ1-1; D unresolved. Sequenced material: tumor tissue, taken after neoadjuvant nivolumab, alone or with ipilimumab, at or shortly before surgery. The receptor was isolated from an adult with non-small cell lung cancer. The CDR3 region is CAWIGSGNTEAFF. The CDR3 nucleotides read TGTGCCTGGATCGGGTCAGGAAACACTGAAGCTTTCTTT.